This entry features one TCR beta chain sequence. Its antigen is as yet unknown. One junction end does not reproduce the germline sequence, and a read error may be involved. This record belongs to a study of CD8 T cells in ankylosing spondylitis. General study findings and limits: Peripheral blood held disease-linked clones only at relatively low frequency, and these were CD8+. Seemingly characteristic of ankylosing spondylitis blood was a TCR beta motif consisting of eight highly homologous variants.

TCRdb independently ran MiXCR on the 5' RACE reads; one entry per CDR3 protein. The data contain about 340,000 distinct CDR3 sequences, approximately 14% of them singletons. Sequencing was performed on blood, either unsorted or a sorted T cell fraction (not recorded which). The clonotype was recovered from a male donor with ankylosing spondylitis or in good health (not recorded which).

In DNA, the CDR3 is TGCACCAGCAGCCAAGATCGCGAAAGTCGAAACACCGGGGAGCTGTTTTTT. This sequence encodes CTSSQDRESRNTGELFF. The V call is TRBV4-1, the J call TRBJ2-2; D uncertain. Germline CDR1 reads MGHRA; CDR2 reads YSYEKL. CDR3 length: 17 residues.